The text below deals with one TCR beta chain. The source of the sample is a study of blood T cell repertoires in COVID-19. Study-level background: Material from acute and convalescent COVID-19 was sourced from the United States, Italy and Spain.

In the source study's methods: Researchers report that nucleated cell counts were estimated from reference gene primer amplification. Profiled with immunoSEQ multiplex PCR; TCRdb holds only in-frame clones, not every one. That table gives V, J and clone size, and the DNA gave D and trimming. Of some 150,000 clones in the sample, around four fifths are singletons; the top ten hold approximately 2.7%. Germline V gene data show CDR1 as SGHRS and CDR2 as YFSETQ. CDR3 length: 16 amino acids. Losses at the gene ends were 3 bases for V and 0 bases for J; bases not matched to a gene: 3. Source material: peripheral blood. The J gene is TRBJ2-3, the V gene TRBV5-1; 11 nucleotides match TRBD2. This TCR was recovered from a woman aged 40 to 55 with active or convalescent COVID-19. Written as DNA, the CDR3 is TGCGCCAGCAGCTGGGGGACTAGCGGAAGCACAGATACGCAGTATTTT. Its translation: CASSWGTSGSTDTQYF. The whole variable domain, remainder taken from reference TRBV5-1 and TRBJ2-3, is KAGVTQTPRYLIKTRGQQVTLSCSPISGHRSVSWYQQTPGQGLQFLFEYFSETQRNKGNFPGRFSGRQFSNSRSEMNVSTLELGDSALYLCASSWGTSGSTDTQYFGPGTRLTVL.